One TCR beta chain is described in this entry. CDR3 length equals 14 residues. The junction had 5 bases not matched to a gene; V was cut back by 5 bases and J by 1 base. The V gene's germline CDR1 is SGHAT and CDR2 FQDESV (reference sequence). As originally analysed: Reference gene primer amplification gave nucleated cell count estimates. Profiling relied on immunoSEQ multiplex PCR, and the TCRdb table lists in-frame clones only, not all of them. D and trimming come from the DNA, and the V and J calls and clone size come from that table. The data show roughly 110,000 clones, with roughly 88% seen just once and more than 7% held by the top ten. These data are taken from a study of blood T cell repertoires in COVID-19. Study-level information: Both acute and convalescent COVID-19 samples were obtained from the United States, Italy and Spain. PBMCs, B-cell-depleted T cells, or T cells provided the cDNA or gDNA that made up the material.

Sequencing input: peripheral blood. This chain uses TRBV11-1 with TRBJ2-7; 7 bases fit TRBD2. This TCR was sampled from a woman in her sixties or seventies who had recovered from COVID-19. The CDR3 loop reads CASSPSGGSYEQYF. As DNA, the CDR3 is TGTGCCAGCAGCCCCTCGGGGGGTTCCTACGAGCAGTACTTC.